This T cell receptor beta chain was identified in a study of blood T cell repertoires in COVID-19. Study-wide context: Samples came from the United States, Italy and Spain, spanning acute and convalescent COVID-19. PBMCs, B-cell-depleted T cells, or T cells provided the cDNA or gDNA that made up the material.

After removal of 7 bases from V and 7 bases from J, the junction contained 12 bases not matched to a gene. This CDR3 comprises 15 residues. Germline V lookup: CDR1 MDHEN, CDR2 SYDVKM. Repertoires were generated with immunoSEQ multiplex PCR, while TCRdb's copy carries only in-frame clones and drops some. The sample includes 330,000 or so clones, approximately 92% of them seen just once. The genes are TRBV28 and TRBJ1-5; 8 bases align to TRBD1. This receptor was obtained from a woman in her thirties who had recovered from COVID-19. Sequenced material: PBMCs or T cells enriched from blood (not recorded which). DNA for the CDR3: TGTGCCAGCACCCCAGGGGGACAGGTCGACCAGCCCCAGCATTTT. Translation: CASTPGGQVDQPQHF.